The T cell receptor (beta chain) described here comes from a study of T cells in Graves' hyperthyroidism and ophthalmopathy. Germline V CDR1 and CDR2: MNHEY, SVGEGT. The CDR3 consists of 14 residues. V was cut by 6 bases and J by 3 bases, with 14 bases left in between. Study-level findings and limits: Onset of ophthalmopathy came a median about 6.5 months after the model predicted it.

This clonotype was counted ten times or more. The antigen remains unidentified. Amplified TCR beta CDR3 regions came from RNA transcripts. In the first-round RT-PCR of the TCR CDR3, the HTBI primer set was used. TCRdb re-called the multiplex PCR reads through MiXCR, storing one row per CDR3 protein. This table holds about 380,000 distinct CDR3 sequences, roughly 18% found once. This clonotype was sampled from a man aged 18 to 30 with Graves' ophthalmopathy. V usage is TRBV6-2 or TRBV6-3 and J usage is TRBJ1-2, with D unclear. The sequenced material came from blood. CDR3 in amino acids: CASSYNHVDYGYTF. CDR3 sequence (DNA): TGTGCCAGCAGCTATAATCACGTGGACTATGGCTACACCTTC.